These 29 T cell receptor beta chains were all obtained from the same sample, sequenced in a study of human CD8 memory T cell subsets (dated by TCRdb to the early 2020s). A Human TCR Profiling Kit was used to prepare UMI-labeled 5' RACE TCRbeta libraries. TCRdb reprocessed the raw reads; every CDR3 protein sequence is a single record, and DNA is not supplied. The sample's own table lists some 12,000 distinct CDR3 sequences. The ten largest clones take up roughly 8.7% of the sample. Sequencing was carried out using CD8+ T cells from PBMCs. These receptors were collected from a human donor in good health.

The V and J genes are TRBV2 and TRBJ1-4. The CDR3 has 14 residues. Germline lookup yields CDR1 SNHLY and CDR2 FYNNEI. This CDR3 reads CASSEVGSNEKLFF.

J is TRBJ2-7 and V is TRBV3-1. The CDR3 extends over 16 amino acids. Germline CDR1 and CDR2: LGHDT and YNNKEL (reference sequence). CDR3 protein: CASSQGVIDSTYEQYF.

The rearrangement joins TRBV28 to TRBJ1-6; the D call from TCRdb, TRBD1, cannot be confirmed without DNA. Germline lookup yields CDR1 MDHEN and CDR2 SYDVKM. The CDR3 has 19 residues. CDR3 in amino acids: CASSSWTLQGEVYNSPLHF.

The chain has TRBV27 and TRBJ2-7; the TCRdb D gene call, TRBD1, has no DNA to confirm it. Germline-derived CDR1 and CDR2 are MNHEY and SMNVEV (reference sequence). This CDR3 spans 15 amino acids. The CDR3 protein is CASSLSSGVISEQYF.

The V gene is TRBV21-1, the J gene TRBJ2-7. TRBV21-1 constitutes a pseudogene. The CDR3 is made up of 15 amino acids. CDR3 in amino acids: CASSKIDRGSYEQYF.

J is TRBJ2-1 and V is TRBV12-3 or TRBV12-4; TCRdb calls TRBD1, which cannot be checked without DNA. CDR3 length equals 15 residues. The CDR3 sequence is CASSGDSDSYNEQFF.

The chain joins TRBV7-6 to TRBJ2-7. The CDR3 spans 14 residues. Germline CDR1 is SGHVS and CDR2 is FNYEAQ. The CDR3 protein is CASSSAGPNYEQYF. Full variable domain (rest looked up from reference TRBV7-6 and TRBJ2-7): GAGVSQSPRYKVTKRGQDVALRCDPISGHVSLYWYRQALGQGPEFLTYFNYEAQQDKSGLPNDRFSAERPEGSISTLTIQRTEQRDSAMYRCASSSAGPNYEQYFGPGTRLTVT.

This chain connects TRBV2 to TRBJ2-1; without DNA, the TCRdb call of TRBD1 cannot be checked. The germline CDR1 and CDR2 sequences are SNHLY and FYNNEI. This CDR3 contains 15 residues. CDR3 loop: CASIKGAGTYNEQFF.

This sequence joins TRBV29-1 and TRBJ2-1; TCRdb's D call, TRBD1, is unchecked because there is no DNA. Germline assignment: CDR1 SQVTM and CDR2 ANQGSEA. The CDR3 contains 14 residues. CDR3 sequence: CSVAEGSPRGEQFF.

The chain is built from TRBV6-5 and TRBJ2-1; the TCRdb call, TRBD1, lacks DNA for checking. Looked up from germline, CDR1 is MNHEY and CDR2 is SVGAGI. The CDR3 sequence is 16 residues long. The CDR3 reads CASSGSGGEPYNEQFF.

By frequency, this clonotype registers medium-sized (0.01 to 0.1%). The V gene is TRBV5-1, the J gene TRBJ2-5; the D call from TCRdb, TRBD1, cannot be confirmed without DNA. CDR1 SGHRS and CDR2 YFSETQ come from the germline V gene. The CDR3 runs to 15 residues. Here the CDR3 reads CASSEGTISQETQYF.

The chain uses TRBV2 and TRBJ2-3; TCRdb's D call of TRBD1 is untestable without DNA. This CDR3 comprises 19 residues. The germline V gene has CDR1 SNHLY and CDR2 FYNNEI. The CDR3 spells CASSDRTAPSPPPPDTQYF.

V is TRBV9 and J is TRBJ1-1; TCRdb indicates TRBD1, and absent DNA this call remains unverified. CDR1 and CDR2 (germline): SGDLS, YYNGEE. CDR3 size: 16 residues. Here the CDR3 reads CASSSPPVGMNTEAFF.

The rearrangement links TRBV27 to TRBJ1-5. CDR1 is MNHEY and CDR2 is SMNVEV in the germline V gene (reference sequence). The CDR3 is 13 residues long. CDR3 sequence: CASSLWGNQPQHF.

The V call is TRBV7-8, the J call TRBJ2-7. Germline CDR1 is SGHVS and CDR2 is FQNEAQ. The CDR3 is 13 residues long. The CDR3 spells CASSSSRAYEQYF.

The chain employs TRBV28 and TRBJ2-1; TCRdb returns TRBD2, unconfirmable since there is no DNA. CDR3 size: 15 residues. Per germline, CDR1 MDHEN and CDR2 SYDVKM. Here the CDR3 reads CASSLTSGDYNEQFF. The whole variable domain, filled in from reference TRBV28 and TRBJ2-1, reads DVKVTQSSRYLVKRTGEKVFLECVQDMDHENMFWYRQDPGLGLRLIYFSYDVKMKEKGDIPEGYSVSREKKERFSLILESASTNQTSMYLCASSLTSGDYNEQFFGPGTRLTVL.

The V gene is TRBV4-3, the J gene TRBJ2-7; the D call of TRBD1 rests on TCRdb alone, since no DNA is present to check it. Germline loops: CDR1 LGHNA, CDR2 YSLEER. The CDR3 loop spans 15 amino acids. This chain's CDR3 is CASSQAPGQGYEQYF.

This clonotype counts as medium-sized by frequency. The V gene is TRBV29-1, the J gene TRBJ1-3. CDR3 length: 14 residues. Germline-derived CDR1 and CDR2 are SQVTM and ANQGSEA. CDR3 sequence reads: CSAVLDVSGNTIYF. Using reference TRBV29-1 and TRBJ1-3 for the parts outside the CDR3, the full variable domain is SAVISQKPSRDICQRGTSLTIQCQVDSQVTMMFWYRQQPGQSLTLIATANQGSEATYESGFVIDKFPISRPNLTFSTLTVSNMSPEDSSIYLCSAVLDVSGNTIYFGEGSWLTVV.

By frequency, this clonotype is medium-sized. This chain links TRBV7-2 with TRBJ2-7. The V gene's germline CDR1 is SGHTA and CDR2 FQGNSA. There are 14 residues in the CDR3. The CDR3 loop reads CASSRYTNSYEQYF.

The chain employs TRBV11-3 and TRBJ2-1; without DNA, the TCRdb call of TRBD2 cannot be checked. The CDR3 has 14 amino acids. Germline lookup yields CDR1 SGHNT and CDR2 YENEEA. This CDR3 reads CASSPIAGGHEQFF.

The CDR3 sequence: CASSSVGTGELFF. The genes are TRBV6-5 and TRBJ2-2. Looked up from germline, CDR1 is MNHEY and CDR2 is SVGAGI. The CDR3 runs 13 residues.

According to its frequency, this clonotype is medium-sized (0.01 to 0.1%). The CDR3 spells CASTPTGTTNQPQHF. V and J are TRBV28 and TRBJ1-5; lacking DNA, the TRBD1 call made by TCRdb goes unchecked. This CDR3 is built from 15 residues. Germline V gene data show CDR1 as MDHEN and CDR2 as SYDVKM.

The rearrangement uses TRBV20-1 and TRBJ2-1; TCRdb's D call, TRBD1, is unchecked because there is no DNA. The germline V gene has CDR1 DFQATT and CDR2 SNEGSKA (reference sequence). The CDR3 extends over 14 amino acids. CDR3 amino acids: CSARDWGTSNEQFF.

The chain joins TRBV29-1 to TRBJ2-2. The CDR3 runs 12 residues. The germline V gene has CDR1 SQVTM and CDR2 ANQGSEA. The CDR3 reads CSVLMYTGELFF.

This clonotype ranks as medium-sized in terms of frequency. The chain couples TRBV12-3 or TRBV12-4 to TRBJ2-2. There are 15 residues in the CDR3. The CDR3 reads CASSLRRENTGELFF.

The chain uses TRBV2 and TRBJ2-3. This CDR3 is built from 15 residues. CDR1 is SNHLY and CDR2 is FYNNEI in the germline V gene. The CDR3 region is CASSEDTASTDTQYF.

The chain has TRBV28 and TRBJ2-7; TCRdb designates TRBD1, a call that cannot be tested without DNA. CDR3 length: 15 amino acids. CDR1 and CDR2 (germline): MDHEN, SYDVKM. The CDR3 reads CASQPAAGLSYEQYF.

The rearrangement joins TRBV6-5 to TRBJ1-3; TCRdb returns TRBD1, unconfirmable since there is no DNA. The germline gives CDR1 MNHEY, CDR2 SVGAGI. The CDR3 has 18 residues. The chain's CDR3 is CASAPNPEPASSGNTIYF.

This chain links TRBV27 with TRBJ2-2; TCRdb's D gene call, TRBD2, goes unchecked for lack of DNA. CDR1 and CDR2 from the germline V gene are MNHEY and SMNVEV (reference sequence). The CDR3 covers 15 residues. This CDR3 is CASRGLAGGYGELFF.